A selection of T cell receptor beta chains follows, all from one sample in a study of post-analysis software for immune sequencing data. TCRdb called the PCR reads again in MiXCR, with one record for every CDR3 protein. The repertoire has approximately 730,000 distinct CDR3 sequences, 35% to 55% of them found once; the top ten carry roughly 5.2%. The sequenced material came from blood. Receptors were obtained from a girl between 10 and 17 years old with multiple sclerosis. Each CDR3 is given with its conserved first and last residue. The order of the fields is CDR3 protein, CDR3 DNA, clone size, J gene, D gene, V gene. A D gene is named only where the DNA matches it firmly. Expanded clones are given a class, and other clones once, few, many or no size at all.

CDR3aa: CAWRRGEFTLHF; CDR3nt: TGTGCCTGGAGGAGGGGGGAGTTTACCCTCCACTTT; abundance: -; j_gene: TRBJ1-6; d_gene: -; v_gene: TRBV30
CDR3aa: CSARGLDLYEQYF; CDR3nt: TGCAGTGCTAGGGGACTAGATCTGTACGAGCAGTACTTC; abundance: -; j_gene: TRBJ2-7; d_gene: TRBD2; v_gene: TRBV20-1
CDR3aa: CSVATGVDYGYTF; CDR3nt: TGCAGCGTGGCCACAGGGGTAGACTATGGCTACACCTTC; abundance: -; j_gene: TRBJ1-2; d_gene: TRBD1; v_gene: TRBV29-1
CDR3aa: CASSEQPLQRADTDTQYF; CDR3nt: TGTGCCAGCAGTGAACAACCTCTCCAGCGGGCCGATACAGATACGCAGTATTTT; abundance: -; j_gene: TRBJ2-3; d_gene: -; v_gene: TRBV25-1
CDR3aa: CASREDLLAADYNEQFF; CDR3nt: TGTGCCAGCAGAGAGGACCTACTAGCGGCGGACTACAATGAGCAGTTCTTC; abundance: -; j_gene: TRBJ2-1; d_gene: TRBD2; v_gene: TRBV28
CDR3aa: CASSYYQGYNEQFF; CDR3nt: TGTGCCAGCAGTTACTACCAGGGATACAATGAGCAGTTCTTC; abundance: -; j_gene: TRBJ2-1; d_gene: -; v_gene: TRBV6-2/TRBV6-3
CDR3aa: CSALEGTEAFF; CDR3nt: TGCAGCGCCCTGGAGGGGACTGAAGCTTTCTTT; abundance: -; j_gene: TRBJ1-1; d_gene: -; v_gene: TRBV29-1
CDR3aa: CASSLAADDTDTQYF; CDR3nt: TGTGCCAGCAGCTTAGCGGCGGACGACACAGATACGCAGTATTTT; abundance: -; j_gene: TRBJ2-3; d_gene: -; v_gene: TRBV7-8
CDR3aa: CASSSSLAGETQYF; CDR3nt: TGTGCCAGCAGTTCCTCACTAGCGGGAGAGACCCAGTACTTC; abundance: -; j_gene: TRBJ2-5; d_gene: TRBD2; v_gene: TRBV6-5
CDR3aa: CASSLFGFRGWGNSPLHF; CDR3nt: TGTGCCAGCAGTTTATTCGGATTTAGGGGGTGGGGGAATTCACCCCTCCACTTT; abundance: -; j_gene: TRBJ1-6; d_gene: -; v_gene: TRBV27
CDR3aa: CASSGGTASNQPQHF; CDR3nt: TGTGCCAGCAGCGGAGGGACAGCTAGCAATCAGCCCCAGCATTTT; abundance: -; j_gene: TRBJ1-5; d_gene: TRBD1; v_gene: TRBV7-2
CDR3aa: CASSSGALGNTQYF; CDR3nt: TGTGCCAGCAGCTCGGGGGCGTTGGGAAATACGCAGTATTTT; abundance: -; j_gene: TRBJ2-3; d_gene: -; v_gene: TRBV7-2
CDR3aa: CASITDGVGKLFF; CDR3nt: TGTGCCAGCATCACGGACGGGGTTGGGAAACTGTTTTTT; abundance: -; j_gene: TRBJ1-4; d_gene: -; v_gene: TRBV28
CDR3aa: CSAVPGTGATGTQYF; CDR3nt: TGCAGCGCCGTACCCGGGACAGGGGCTACTGGTACGCAGTATTTT; abundance: few; j_gene: TRBJ2-3; d_gene: TRBD1; v_gene: TRBV29-1
CDR3aa: CASSPYPLLAGVSYNEQFF; CDR3nt: TGTGCCAGCAGTCCTTACCCCTTGTTGGCGGGAGTTTCCTACAATGAGCAGTTCTTC; abundance: -; j_gene: TRBJ2-1; d_gene: TRBD2; v_gene: TRBV3-1
CDR3aa: CASSLLAWDEQFF; CDR3nt: TGTGCCAGCAGTTTACTGGCATGGGATGAGCAGTTCTTC; abundance: -; j_gene: TRBJ2-1; d_gene: -; v_gene: TRBV27
CDR3aa: CSARDIWGTQYF; CDR3nt: TGCAGTGCTAGAGATATCTGGGGGACCCAGTACTTC; abundance: -; j_gene: TRBJ2-5; d_gene: -; v_gene: TRBV20-1
CDR3aa: CASRPGQYNEQFF; CDR3nt: TGTGCCAGCAGGCCGGGACAATACAATGAGCAGTTCTTC; abundance: once; j_gene: TRBJ2-1; d_gene: -; v_gene: TRBV6-6
CDR3aa: CASSSQGGVDTQYF; CDR3nt: TGCGCCAGCAGCTCCCAGGGGGGGGTTGATACGCAGTATTTT; abundance: -; j_gene: TRBJ2-3; d_gene: -; v_gene: TRBV5-1
CDR3aa: CSARGVNSYEQYF; CDR3nt: TGCAGTGCTAGAGGGGTCAACTCCTACGAGCAGTACTTC; abundance: few; j_gene: TRBJ2-7; d_gene: -; v_gene: TRBV20-1
CDR3aa: CASSRRQGHEQYF; CDR3nt: TGTGCCAGCAGCCGGAGACAGGGTCACGAGCAGTACTTC; abundance: -; j_gene: TRBJ2-7; d_gene: TRBD1; v_gene: TRBV7-2
CDR3aa: CSARKPGQGDAPRGGYTF; CDR3nt: TGCAGTGCTAGAAAGCCGGGACAGGGTGACGCCCCACGTGGGGGCTACACCTTC; abundance: -; j_gene: TRBJ1-2; d_gene: TRBD1; v_gene: TRBV20-1
CDR3aa: CASSRSTGPSDEQFF; CDR3nt: TGTGCCAGCAGCCGATCGACTGGGCCCAGCGATGAGCAGTTCTTC; abundance: -; j_gene: TRBJ2-1; d_gene: -; v_gene: TRBV7-3
CDR3aa: CASSLALAGGTDTQYF; CDR3nt: TGTGCCAGCAGTTTAGCGCTAGCGGGAGGCACAGATACGCAGTATTTT; abundance: few; j_gene: TRBJ2-3; d_gene: TRBD2; v_gene: TRBV12-3/TRBV12-4
CDR3aa: CASSLPRVSTYGYTF; CDR3nt: TGTGCCAGCAGCTTGCCACGGGTTTCCACATACGGCTACACCTTC; abundance: -; j_gene: TRBJ1-2; d_gene: -; v_gene: TRBV5-8
CDR3aa: CASTSAFF; CDR3nt: TGTGCCAGCACATCCGCTTTCTTT; abundance: -; j_gene: TRBJ1-1; d_gene: -; v_gene: TRBV2
CDR3aa: CASRKGRFYEQYF; CDR3nt: TGTGCCAGCAGAAAGGGCCGATTTTACGAGCAGTACTTC; abundance: few; j_gene: TRBJ2-7; d_gene: -; v_gene: TRBV12-3/TRBV12-4
CDR3aa: CSAPSGESQETQYF; CDR3nt: TGCAGTGCTCCTAGCGGAGAGAGTCAAGAGACCCAGTACTTC; abundance: few; j_gene: TRBJ2-5; d_gene: TRBD2; v_gene: TRBV20-1
CDR3aa: CSARLLALSSYEQYF; CDR3nt: TGCAGTGCTAGACTACTAGCGCTAAGCTCCTACGAGCAGTACTTC; abundance: -; j_gene: TRBJ2-7; d_gene: TRBD2; v_gene: TRBV20-1
CDR3aa: CAISRQGIRETQYF; CDR3nt: TGTGCCATCAGTCGACAGGGGATAAGGGAGACCCAGTACTTC; abundance: few; j_gene: TRBJ2-5; d_gene: TRBD1; v_gene: TRBV10-3
CDR3aa: CASSFGGVTNYGYTF; CDR3nt: TGTGCCAGCAGTTTTGGAGGGGTCACTAACTATGGCTACACCTTC; abundance: -; j_gene: TRBJ1-2; d_gene: -; v_gene: TRBV27
CDR3aa: CASSGIVQFF; CDR3nt: TGTGCCAGCAGCGGGATTGTGCAGTTCTTC; abundance: many; j_gene: TRBJ2-1; d_gene: -; v_gene: TRBV14
CDR3aa: CASSQTSHEQFF; CDR3nt: TGTGCCAGCAGCCAGACTAGTCATGAGCAGTTCTTC; abundance: -; j_gene: TRBJ2-1; d_gene: -; v_gene: TRBV13
CDR3aa: CASSHTGGADEQYF; CDR3nt: TGTGCCAGCAGTCACACTGGGGGAGCGGACGAGCAGTACTTC; abundance: few; j_gene: TRBJ2-7; d_gene: -; v_gene: TRBV7-9
CDR3aa: CSARDWGRETYEQYF; CDR3nt: TGCAGTGCTAGAGATTGGGGCAGGGAGACCTACGAGCAGTACTTC; abundance: -; j_gene: TRBJ2-7; d_gene: -; v_gene: TRBV20-1
CDR3aa: CASSDHRGRVSYEQYF; CDR3nt: TGTGCCAGCAGTGACCACAGGGGACGGGTTTCCTACGAGCAGTACTTC; abundance: few; j_gene: TRBJ2-7; d_gene: TRBD1; v_gene: TRBV6-1
CDR3aa: CASSFAVTDTQYF; CDR3nt: TGTGCCAGCAGCTTCGCCGTTACAGATACGCAGTATTTT; abundance: few; j_gene: TRBJ2-3; d_gene: -; v_gene: TRBV7-2
CDR3aa: CASDPNLGSEQYF; CDR3nt: TGCGCCAGCGACCCAAATTTGGGGTCCGAGCAGTACTTC; abundance: -; j_gene: TRBJ2-7; d_gene: -; v_gene: TRBV5-1
CDR3aa: CASSLMDGYNEQFF; CDR3nt: TGTGCCAGCAGCTTAATGGATGGATACAATGAGCAGTTCTTC; abundance: few; j_gene: TRBJ2-1; d_gene: -; v_gene: TRBV7-9
CDR3aa: CASSQFPSGDSQFF; CDR3nt: TGTGCCAGCAGCCAATTCCCCAGCGGGGACTCGCAGTTCTTC; abundance: -; j_gene: TRBJ2-1; d_gene: TRBD2; v_gene: TRBV16
CDR3aa: CASTLGVSSTDTQYF; CDR3nt: TGCGCCAGCACCCTCGGCGTATCCAGCACAGATACGCAGTATTTT; abundance: -; j_gene: TRBJ2-3; d_gene: -; v_gene: TRBV5-1
CDR3aa: CSPDRGQFF; CDR3nt: TGCAGCCCTGACAGGGGGCAGTTCTTC; abundance: -; j_gene: TRBJ2-1; d_gene: TRBD1; v_gene: TRBV29-1
CDR3aa: CASSLSPSLQETQYF; CDR3nt: TGTGCCAGCAGTTTGTCCCCTAGCCTTCAAGAGACCCAGTACTTC; abundance: -; j_gene: TRBJ2-5; d_gene: -; v_gene: TRBV27
CDR3aa: CASSRRAQSGEKLFF; CDR3nt: TGTGCCAGCAGCCGTCGGGCACAATCGGGTGAAAAACTGTTTTTT; abundance: -; j_gene: TRBJ1-4; d_gene: -; v_gene: TRBV3-1